The 19 T cell receptor beta chains below come from one sample, sequenced in a study of T cell clonotyping in hematopoietic cell transplantation. The data were produced by immunoSEQ multiplex PCR, yet TCRdb's version contains in-frame clones alone and is incomplete. The profile shows some 6,200 clones, 77% of them singletons. Sequenced material: PBMCs, taken 100 days after allogeneic stem cell transplant. The receptors originated from a female patient between 25 and 45 years old who had an allogeneic stem cell transplant, so the T cells may come from the graft donor. Some clones in this sample may be carry-over from other donors' samples.

The chain employs TRBV4-1 and TRBJ1-1, with D maybe TRBD1 (5 bases). CDR1 MGHRA and CDR2 YSYEKL come from the germline V gene. This CDR3 comprises 15 residues. The V end lost 3 bases, the J end lost 3 bases, and 14 bases lay between the germline ends. The CDR3 region is CASSQLSRVDTEAFF. CDR3 nucleotide sequence: TGCGCCAGCAGCCAGCTATCCAGGGTGGACACTGAAGCTTTCTTT.

J is TRBJ1-4 and V is TRBV21-1; the table's D call, TRBD1, was not checked against the DNA. TRBV21-1 is a pseudogene. The CDR3 runs to 13 residues. The CDR3 DNA follows: TGTGCCAGCAGTCGGGACAAAAGTGAAAAACTGTTTTTT. Protein product: CASSRDKSEKLFF.

The J gene is TRBJ1-1, the V gene TRBV29-1; the D gene is possibly TRBD1 (5 bases). Between the trimmed V and J ends, which lost 0 bases and 3 bases, there was a span of 8 bases. Germline V gives CDR1 SQVTM, CDR2 ANQGSEA. The CDR3 contains 13 residues. In nucleotides, the CDR3 is TGCAGCGTTGAAGATCAGACAGACACTGAAGCTTTCTTT. This gives the protein CSVEDQTDTEAFF. Supplemented by reference TRBV29-1 and TRBJ1-1, the full variable domain reads SAVISQKPSRDICQRGTSLTIQCQVDSQVTMMFWYRQQPGQSLTLIATANQGSEATYESGFVIDKFPISRPNLTFSTLTVSNMSPEDSSIYLCSVEDQTDTEAFFGQGTRLTVV.

This clone was picked up one time. This rearrangement joins TRBV29-1 to TRBJ1-3, with D perhaps matching TRBD1 (6 bases). Trimming stripped 7 bases from V and 2 bases from J, with 15 bases between. CDR1 is SQVTM and CDR2 is ANQGSEA in the germline V gene. The CDR3 is made up of 14 amino acids. DNA of the CDR3: TGCAGCGCCCAGAGGGGGGACGCTGGAAACACCATATATTTT. Its translation: CSAQRGDAGNTIYF.

The J gene is TRBJ1-1, the V gene TRBV2; D gene unclear. Germline-derived CDR1 and CDR2 are SNHLY and FYNNEI. Trimming took 7 bases from V and 2 from J, leaving 8 bases between them. The CDR3 has 12 residues. Here the CDR3 DNA reads TGTGCCAGCACAGTAAGTAACACTGAAGCTTTCTTT. Encoded protein: CASTVSNTEAFF.

A few counts support this clone. This chain connects TRBV11-1 to TRBJ2-4, with 14 bases lining up with TRBD2. Germline lookup yields CDR1 SGHAT and CDR2 FQDESV (reference sequence). Trimming removed 5 bases from V and 4 bases from J; junction bases left unmatched: 4. This CDR3 has 16 residues. This chain's CDR3 is CASSRRLAGGKNIQYF. For the CDR3, the DNA is TGTGCCAGCAGCCGCAGACTAGCGGGAGGGAAAAACATTCAGTACTTC.

J is TRBJ1-6 and V is TRBV7-6; D may be TRBD1 (5 bases). This CDR3 is 15 amino acids long. The germline V and J ends were trimmed by 5 bases and 5 bases, with 13 bases remaining between them. Germline loops: CDR1 SGHVS, CDR2 FNYEAQ. CDR3: CASSPRGGDNSPLHF. CDR3 in DNA: TGTGCCAGCAGCCCCCGGGGAGGGGATAATTCACCCCTCCACTTT.

The rearrangement uses TRBV11-3 and TRBJ1-1; D perhaps matches TRBD1 (5 bases). Germline V lookup: CDR1 SGHNT, CDR2 YENEEA. There are 15 residues in the CDR3. V lost 0 bases, J lost 1 base, and 9 bases lay in between. CDR3 in DNA: TGTGCCAGCAGCTTAGAGGGACCGTGGAACACTGAAGCTTTCTTT. Its protein is CASSLEGPWNTEAFF.

The chain joins TRBV30 to TRBJ1-1; D gene ambiguous. CDR1 and CDR2 (germline): GTSNPN, SVGIG (reference sequence). Trimming took off 4 bases at V and 0 bases at J, with 3 bases between the two ends. The CDR3 loop spans 11 amino acids. CDR3 coding DNA: TGTGCCTGGATTATGAACACTGAAGCTTTCTTT. It yields the protein CAWIMNTEAFF.

Details on this clone: Since a far larger clone is one base different, this is likely a read error. The chain couples TRBV5-5 to TRBJ1-3, with D uncertain. This CDR3 is built from 14 residues. CDR1 SGHKS and CDR2 YYEKEE come from the germline V gene (reference sequence). DNA of the CDR3: TGCGCCAGCAGCCAAGGTGACTCTGGAAACACCATATATTTT. Translated, it gives CASSQGDSGNTIYF.

The chain uses TRBV7-2 and TRBJ2-5; no definite D call. V was cut by 1 base and J by 5 bases, with 8 bases left in between. This CDR3 is 13 amino acids long. From germline, CDR1 is SGHTA and CDR2 FQGNSA. The CDR3 sequence: CASSLGVRETQYF. CDR3 DNA sequence: TGTGCCAGCAGCTTAGGGGTCAGGGAGACCCAGTACTTC.

The chain joins TRBV2 to TRBJ1-2; D is unclear. Germline CDR1 SNHLY, CDR2 FYNNEI. The ends were cut back, 1 base at V and 0 bases at J, with 9 bases in the middle. The CDR3 is 15 residues long. The CDR3 DNA reads TGTGCCAGCAGTGAAGAGGGATCTCCTAACTATGGCTACACCTTC. It codes for CASSEEGSPNYGYTF.

This chain uses TRBV7-8 with TRBJ2-1; D remains unclear. V shed 1 base and J shed 6 bases, with 13 bases lying between them. Germline V gives CDR1 SGHVS, CDR2 FQNEAQ. The CDR3 has 15 residues. CDR3 DNA: TGTGCCAGCAGCTTAGGCCTACCCACCCTCAATGAGCAGTTCTTC. Translation gives CASSLGLPTLNEQFF.

The V call is TRBV10-1, the J call TRBJ1-2; weak D call: TRBD1 (5 bases). Germline V gives CDR1 WNHNN, CDR2 SYGVQD (reference sequence). Trimming left V 0 bases short and J 4 bases short, with 9 bases between. The CDR3 is 14 residues long. CDR3 sequence: CASSESTQGYGYTF. DNA of the CDR3: TGCGCCAGCAGTGAGTCGACGCAGGGCTATGGCTACACCTTC.

The chain recombines TRBV7-3 with TRBJ1-2; D unclear. The CDR3 consists of 14 residues. From germline, CDR1 is SGHTA and CDR2 FQGTGA. V was trimmed by 5 bases and J by 8 bases, leaving 18 bases between them. The CDR3 protein is CASSPQGVGPGYTF. CDR3 nucleotides: TGTGCCAGCAGCCCCCAAGGTGTGGGTCCCGGCTACACCTTC. Full variable domain (rest looked up from reference TRBV7-3 and TRBJ1-2): GAGVSQTPSNKVTEKGKYVELRCDPISGHTALYWYRQSLGQGPEFLIYFQGTGAADDSGLPNDRFFAVRPEGSVSTLKIQRTERGDSAVYLCASSPQGVGPGYTFGSGTRLTVV.

The rearrangement uses TRBV7-9 and TRBJ1-2; D is undetermined. In germline, CDR1 is SEHNR, CDR2 FQNEAQ (reference sequence). The CDR3 contains 14 residues. V lost 0 bases and J 8 bases, leaving 13 bases between the germline ends. The chain's CDR3 is CASSLAIGGGGYTF. The CDR3 DNA reads as TGTGCCAGCAGCTTAGCGATAGGCGGCGGGGGCTACACCTTC.

This clone came up once. The chain employs TRBV15 and TRBJ1-1; D ambiguous. The V gene lost 1 base and the J gene lost 5 bases, with 17 bases spanning the gap. The CDR3 is 16 residues long. Germline CDR1 LNHNV, CDR2 YYDKDF (reference sequence). In nucleotides, the CDR3 is TGTGCCACCAGCAGAGTTTGGGGTCAGCAGAGTACTGAAGCTTTCTTT. Translating gives CATSRVWGQQSTEAFF. Based on the CDR3 plus reference TRBV15 and TRBJ1-1, the full variable domain is DAMVIQNPRYQVTQFGKPVTLSCSQTLNHNVMYWYQQKSSQAPKLLFHYYDKDFNNEADTPDNFQSRRPNTSFCFLDIRSPGLGDTAMYLCATSRVWGQQSTEAFFGQGTRLTVV.

The V gene is TRBV5-8, the J gene TRBJ2-5, with TRBD2 as a possible D gene (6 bases). CDR3 length equals 15 residues. Trimming removed 6 bases from V and 5 bases from J, with 20 bases in between. The germline CDR1 and CDR2 sequences are SGHTS and YDEGEE. The CDR3 protein is CASTPRDSSRETQYF. The CDR3 DNA reads as TGTGCCAGCACCCCCCGGGACTCATCGCGGGAGACCCAGTACTTC.

The V gene is TRBV9, the J gene TRBJ2-3; 11 bases line up with TRBD2. Trimming cost V 4 bases and J 1 base; bases outside gene matches: 5. The CDR3 covers 16 residues. Germline CDR1 is SGDLS and CDR2 is YYNGEE. The CDR3 coding sequence is TGTGCCAGCAGCCAGCCGGGACTAGCGGGCACAGATACGCAGTATTTT. Translated, it gives CASSQPGLAGTDTQYF. The full variable domain, its missing parts supplied by reference TRBV9 and TRBJ2-3, is DSGVTQTPKHLITATGQRVTLRCSPRSGDLSVYWYQQSLDQGLQFLIQYYNGEERAKGNILERFSAQQFPDLHSELNLSSLELGDSALYFCASSQPGLAGTDTQYFGPGTRLTVL.